The clone carrying this T cell receptor beta chain has only a few counts. Its antigen is still unknown. The source of the sample is a study of T cells after yellow fever vaccination. They built TCR cDNA with 5'RACE template switching, a step that put in a universal primer site and UMIs. A single record per CDR3 protein comes from TCRdb applying MiXCR to the 5' RACE reads. The table has more than 300,000 distinct CDR3 sequences, approximately 11% seen once. Trimming removed 3 bases at V and 7 bases at J, with 10 bases between. The CDR3 has 14 residues. Overall study results and limits: Detected again after the booster were most primary-vaccination clones, at 95% to 96% CD4 and about 89% CD8.

This chain links TRBV12-3 or TRBV12-4 with TRBJ1-6; maybe TRBD1 (6 bases). The sample here was CD4+ T cells sorted from PBMCs, taken 45 days after the yellow fever booster vaccination. This receptor was taken from a man in his late teens or twenties who received the YFV17D yellow fever vaccine. CDR3 sequence reads: CASSFGGANSPLHF. CDR3 nucleotide sequence: TGTGCCAGCAGTTTTGGGGGGGCAAATTCACCCCTCCACTTT.